The source of this TCR beta chain is a study of T cells in Graves' hyperthyroidism and ophthalmopathy. Amplification targeted TCR beta CDR3 regions from RNA transcripts. TCR CDR3 regions were first amplified by RT-PCR with HTBI primers. TCRdb passed the multiplex PCR reads through MiXCR, listing each CDR3 protein once. Seen here are hundreds of thousands of distinct CDR3 sequences, about 15% observed once, and the top ten hold 13%. Germline V gene data show CDR1 as KGHSH and CDR2 as LQKENI. The CDR3 is 16 residues long. Trimming cost V 5 bases and J 0 bases, with 16 bases left between them. This clonotype showed up many times.

This chain links TRBV18 with TRBJ1-2; D gene ambiguous. Sequencing input: blood. This clonotype originated in a man between 18 and 35 years old with Graves' ophthalmopathy. This chain's CDR3 is CASSKRIGEANYGYTF. The CDR3 DNA is TGTGCCAGCTCAAAGAGGATTGGGGAAGCTAACTATGGCTACACCTTC.